The clone carrying this T cell receptor (beta chain) has a count of ten or more. These data belong to a study of blood T cells in healthy people across ages. V lost 3 bases and J 0 bases, leaving 11 bases between the germline ends. CDR1 and CDR2 from the germline V gene are MGHDK and SYGVNS. This CDR3 spans 15 amino acids. The authors drew around 11 milliliters of peripheral blood from each donor. It was with a sample-barcoded 5' primer and a J-beta primer mix that a second PCR of about 7 to 12 cycles was run. In TCRdb, the 5' RACE reads were re-called with MiXCR into one record per CDR3 protein. The top ten clones hold roughly 8.2% of a sample with 1.5 million to 2 million distinct CDR3 sequences, roughly 30% of them seen once.

The gene calls are TRBV25-1 and TRBJ1-2; D is possibly TRBD1 (5 bases). The sample was blood. The receptor's source is a woman younger than 45 in good health. CDR3 region: CASSDGGLANYGYTF. CDR3 DNA: TGTGCCAGCAGTGACGGGGGTCTAGCTAACTATGGCTACACCTTC.